The present entry profiles one T cell receptor beta chain with its context. Trimming stripped 2 bases from V and 4 bases from J, with 13 bases between. The CDR3 totals 15 residues. Looked up from germline, CDR1 is MNHNS and CDR2 is SASEGT. TCRdb ran MiXCR on the RT-PCR reads and lists one entry per CDR3 protein. The sample has about 680,000 distinct CDR3 sequences, around 14% seen once; the top ten hold just over 3.5%. The sample comprised memory CD4+ T cells from blood. This clonotype was sampled from a female donor in good health, serving as a healthy control. V and J are TRBV6-1 and TRBJ2-3; D perhaps matches TRBD2 (5 bases). CDR3 sequence: CASSERHPSSDTQYF. CDR3 nucleotide sequence: TGTGCCAGCAGTGAACGGCACCCTAGCTCAGATACGCAGTATTTT.